The sequence of this TCR beta chain was determined in a study of identical twins. Study-wide points: The authors drew conclusions from cross-sectional statistical analysis rather than following the same donors. Partly confounded zero-insertion analyses could result from invariant MAIT and iNKT cells. Modelling approaches yielded underestimates of out-of-frame TCR alpha sharing between monozygotic twins.

Each CDR3 protein gets one entry after TCRdb re-called the 5' RACE reads with MiXCR. Of 1.5 million to 2 million distinct CDR3 sequences in the sample, less than 35% were seen once. The V segment lost 6 bases and the J segment 5 bases; nucleotides outside the gene matches: 8. The CDR3 is made up of 14 amino acids. The germline gives CDR1 SNHLY, CDR2 FYNNEI. This clonotype was detected a few times. The antigen remains unidentified. This TCR was recovered from a newborn girl in good health. This chain connects TRBV2 to TRBJ2-5; 8 bases line up with TRBD1. Sequencing was done on a sample of cord blood. The CDR3 reads CASRTDRVRETQYF. CDR3 DNA: TGTGCCAGCAGGACGGACAGGGTTAGGGAGACCCAGTACTTC.